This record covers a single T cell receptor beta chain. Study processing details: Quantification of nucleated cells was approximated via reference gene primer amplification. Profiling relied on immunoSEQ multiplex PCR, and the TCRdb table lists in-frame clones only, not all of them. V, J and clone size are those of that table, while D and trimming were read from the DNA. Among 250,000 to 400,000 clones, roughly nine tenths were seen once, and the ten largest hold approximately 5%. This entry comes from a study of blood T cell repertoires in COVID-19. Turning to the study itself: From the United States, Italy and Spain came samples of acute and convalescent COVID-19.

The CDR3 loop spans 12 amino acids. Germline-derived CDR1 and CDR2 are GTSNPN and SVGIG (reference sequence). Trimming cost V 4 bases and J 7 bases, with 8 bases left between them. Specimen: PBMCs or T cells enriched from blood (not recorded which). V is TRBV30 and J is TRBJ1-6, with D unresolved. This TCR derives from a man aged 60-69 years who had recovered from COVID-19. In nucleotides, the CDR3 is TGTGCCTGGACTTTTCAGAATTCACCCCTCCACTTT. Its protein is CAWTFQNSPLHF.